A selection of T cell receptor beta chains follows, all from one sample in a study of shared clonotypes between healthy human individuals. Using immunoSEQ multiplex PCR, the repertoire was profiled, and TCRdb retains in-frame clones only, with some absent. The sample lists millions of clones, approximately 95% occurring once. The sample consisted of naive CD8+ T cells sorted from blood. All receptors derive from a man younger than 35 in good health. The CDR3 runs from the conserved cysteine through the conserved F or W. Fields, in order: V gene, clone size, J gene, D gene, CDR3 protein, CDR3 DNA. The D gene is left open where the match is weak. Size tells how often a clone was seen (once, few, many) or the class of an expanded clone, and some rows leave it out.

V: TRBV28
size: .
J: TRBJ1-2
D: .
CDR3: CASTLLNVKFGGYTF
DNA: TGTGCCAGCACCCTTCTGAACGTGAAATTCGGTGGCTACACCTTC

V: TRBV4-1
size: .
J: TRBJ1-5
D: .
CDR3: CASSQSPGAPQHF
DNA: TGCGCCAGCAGCCAATCCCCAGGGGCTCCACAGCATTTT

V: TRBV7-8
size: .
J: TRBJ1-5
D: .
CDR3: CASSHKDTVEGNQPQHF
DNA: TGTGCCAGCAGCCATAAGGACACGGTCGAAGGCAATCAGCCCCAGCATTTT

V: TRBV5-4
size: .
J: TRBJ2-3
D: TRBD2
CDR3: CASSLGGLAGHTDTQYF
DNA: TGTGCCAGCAGCCTAGGCGGACTAGCGGGGCACACAGATACGCAGTATTTT

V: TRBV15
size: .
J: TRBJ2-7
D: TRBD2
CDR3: CATSRDPASGDYEQYF
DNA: TGTGCCACCAGCAGAGATCCGGCTAGCGGGGATTACGAGCAGTACTTC

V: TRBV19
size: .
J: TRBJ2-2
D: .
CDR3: CASTESQGGTGELFF
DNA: TGTGCCAGTACGGAAAGCCAGGGGGGCACCGGGGAGCTGTTTTTT

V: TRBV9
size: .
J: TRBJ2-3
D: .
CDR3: CASSVGLADTQYF
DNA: TGTGCCAGCAGCGTAGGGTTGGCAGATACGCAGTATTTT

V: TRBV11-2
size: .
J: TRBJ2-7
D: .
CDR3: CASSWTSSYEQYF
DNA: TGTGCCAGCAGCTGGACCTCCTCCTACGAGCAGTACTTC

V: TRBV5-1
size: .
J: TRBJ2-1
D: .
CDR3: CASSLSPGTNEQFF
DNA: TGCGCCAGCAGCTTGTCACCAGGAACCAATGAGCAGTTCTTC

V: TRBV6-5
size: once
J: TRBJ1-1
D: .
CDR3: CASTPWEGTEAFF
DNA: TGTGCCAGCACCCCATGGGAGGGGACTGAAGCTTTCTTT

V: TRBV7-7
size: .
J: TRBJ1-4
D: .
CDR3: CASSIPTGDDEKLFF
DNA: TGTGCTAGCAGCATCCCTACCGGGGACGATGAAAAACTGTTTTTT

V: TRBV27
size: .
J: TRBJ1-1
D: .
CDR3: CASSLGMGYTEAFF
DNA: TGTGCCAGCAGTTTAGGAATGGGGTACACTGAAGCTTTCTTT

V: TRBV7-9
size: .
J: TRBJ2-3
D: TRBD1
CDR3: CASSTTGGGGDTQYF
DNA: TGTGCCAGCAGTACTACAGGGGGCGGAGGAGATACGCAGTATTTT

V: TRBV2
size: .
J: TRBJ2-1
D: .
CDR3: CASSGRKGFKNEQFF
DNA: TGTGCCAGCAGTGGAAGGAAGGGCTTCAAGAATGAGCAGTTCTTC

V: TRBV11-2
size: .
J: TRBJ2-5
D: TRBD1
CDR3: CASSPWTGDQETQYF
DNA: TGTGCCAGCAGCCCCTGGACAGGGGACCAAGAGACCCAGTACTTC

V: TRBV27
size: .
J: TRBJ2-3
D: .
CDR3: CASRLTDTQYF
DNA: TGTGCCAGCAGACTCACAGATACGCAGTATTTT

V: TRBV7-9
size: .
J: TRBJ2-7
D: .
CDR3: CASSLEGNSYEQYF
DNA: TGTGCCAGCAGCTTAGAGGGCAACTCCTACGAGCAGTACTTC

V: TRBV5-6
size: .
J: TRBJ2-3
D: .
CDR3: CASSLDVGDRDTQYF
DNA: TGTGCCAGCAGCTTGGACGTGGGAGACCGAGATACGCAGTATTTT

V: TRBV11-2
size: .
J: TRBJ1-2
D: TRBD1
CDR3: CASSLDPGGAGGYTF
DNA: TGTGCCAGCAGCTTAGATCCAGGGGGCGCGGGTGGCTACACCTTC

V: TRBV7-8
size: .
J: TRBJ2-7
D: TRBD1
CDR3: CASSLARGHYEQYF
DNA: TGTGCCAGCAGCTTAGCCAGGGGGCACTACGAGCAGTACTTC

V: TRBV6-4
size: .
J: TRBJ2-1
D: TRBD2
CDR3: CASSDRSTSVYNEQFF
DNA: TGTGCCAGCAGTGACCGAAGCACTAGCGTGTACAATGAGCAGTTCTTC

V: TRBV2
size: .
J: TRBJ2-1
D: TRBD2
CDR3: CASLPIAGGRNEQFF
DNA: TGTGCCAGCCTGCCTATAGCGGGGGGGCGTAATGAGCAGTTCTTC

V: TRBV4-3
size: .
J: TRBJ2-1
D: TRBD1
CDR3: CASSQDHRGVYNEQFF
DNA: TGCGCCAGCAGCCAAGATCACAGGGGCGTCTACAATGAGCAGTTCTTC

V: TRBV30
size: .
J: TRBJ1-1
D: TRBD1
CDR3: CAWSNYWDSRMNTEAFF
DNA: TGTGCCTGGAGTAACTATTGGGACAGTCGAATGAACACTGAAGCTTTCTTT

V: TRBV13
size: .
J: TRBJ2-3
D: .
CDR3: CASSFIQYTDTQYF
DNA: TGTGCCAGCAGCTTTATCCAGTACACAGATACGCAGTATTTT

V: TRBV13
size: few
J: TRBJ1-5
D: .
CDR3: CASSKHGQPQHF
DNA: TGTGCCAGCAGCAAACACGGACAGCCCCAGCATTTT

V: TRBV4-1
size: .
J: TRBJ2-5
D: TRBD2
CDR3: CASSQVETSLETQYF
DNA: TGCGCCAGCAGCCAAGTAGAGACTAGCTTAGAGACCCAGTACTTC

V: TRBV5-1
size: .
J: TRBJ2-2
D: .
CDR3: CASSSWRETGELFF
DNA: TGCGCCAGCAGCTCTTGGAGGGAGACCGGGGAGCTGTTTTTT

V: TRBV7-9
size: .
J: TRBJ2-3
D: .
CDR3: CASSFSRLSSTDTQYF
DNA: TGTGCCAGCAGCTTCAGCCGGCTTAGCAGCACAGATACGCAGTATTTT

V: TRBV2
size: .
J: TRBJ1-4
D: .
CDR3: CASREARDEKLFF
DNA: TGTGCCAGCAGGGAAGCCAGGGATGAAAAACTGTTTTTT

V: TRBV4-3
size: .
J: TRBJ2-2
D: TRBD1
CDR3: CASSLPTGEGDNTGELFF
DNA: TGCGCCAGCAGCCTCCCGACAGGGGAAGGTGATAACACCGGGGAGCTGTTTTTT

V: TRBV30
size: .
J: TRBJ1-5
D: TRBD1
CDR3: CAWSPGQGFQPQHF
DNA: TGTGCCTGGTCTCCGGGACAGGGGTTTCAGCCCCAGCATTTT

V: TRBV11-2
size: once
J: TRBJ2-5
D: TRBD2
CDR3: CASSLDLAGGETQYF
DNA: TGTGCCAGCAGCTTAGACCTAGCGGGAGGGGAGACCCAGTACTTC